Following are 13 T cell receptor beta chains from one sample sequenced in a study of shared clonotypes between healthy human individuals. The method was immunoSEQ multiplex PCR; TCRdb's version includes in-frame clones alone and lacks a portion of them. The table lists roughly 2.2 million clones, less than 95% of them singletons. The specimen was naive CD4+ T cells from PBMCs. Subset indicated: CD45RA+ positively selected. Receptor source: a man between 18 and 29 years old in good health. Some clones in this sample may be carry-over from other donors' samples.

The V call is TRBV6-5, the J call TRBJ2-7, with 9 bases that match TRBD1. Germline CDR1 and CDR2: MNHEY and SVGAGI. The CDR3 totals 15 residues. Unmatched junction bases numbered 6, after V lost 6 bases and J lost 0 bases. This CDR3 is CASSGPGQGSYEQYF. The CDR3 nucleotides read TGTGCCAGCAGCGGACCGGGACAGGGCTCCTACGAGCAGTACTTC.

The gene calls are TRBV6-1 and TRBJ2-3; D is perhaps TRBD2 (6 bases). V lost 0 bases and J 6 bases, leaving 10 bases between the germline ends. This CDR3 spans 14 amino acids. Per germline, CDR1 MNHNS and CDR2 SASEGT. DNA of the CDR3: TGTGCCAGCAGTGAAGCTATTGGGAGGGATACGCAGTATTTT. Translating gives CASSEAIGRDTQYF.

With regard to this clone: The sample carries other DNA sequences with the same CDR3. The chain joins TRBV2 to TRBJ2-7; possible D gene TRBD1, 6 bases. Germline V gene lookup returns CDR1 SNHLY and CDR2 FYNNEI. The CDR3 extends over 11 amino acids. Trimming removed 11 bases from V and 5 bases from J, with 13 bases in between. In nucleotides, the CDR3 is TGTGCCGGGGGACAAGGGGACGAGCAGTACTTC. Amino acids: CAGGQGDEQYF.

This sequence joins TRBV5-1 and TRBJ1-1; D gene uncertain. The V end was cut by 2 bases, the J end by 3 bases, with 14 bases between. Germline V gene data show CDR1 as SGHRS and CDR2 as YFSETQ. The CDR3 consists of 15 residues. The CDR3 nucleotides read TGCGCCAGCAGCTTCGAAGGGTCAGTTGACACTGAAGCTTTCTTT. Translating it yields CASSFEGSVDTEAFF.

This sequence joins TRBV15 and TRBJ2-3; 7 nucleotides align to TRBD2. The CDR3 consists of 17 residues. Germline V gives CDR1 LNHNV, CDR2 YYDKDF (reference sequence). The V and J ends lost 2 bases and 1 base, in that order; junction bases with no gene match: 9. CDR3 coding DNA: TGTGCCACCAGCAGACCCCGGTCTAGCGGCCGCACAGATACGCAGTATTTT. This gives the protein CATSRPRSSGRTDTQYF.

The gene calls are TRBV9 and TRBJ1-3, with D possibly being TRBD1 (5 bases). The germline gives CDR1 SGDLS, CDR2 YYNGEE. V was pared by 4 bases and J by 0 bases, with 14 bases between. The CDR3 runs 16 residues. The CDR3 nucleotides are TGTGCCAGCAGCCGACGGGACGGATCCTCTGGAAACACCATATATTTT. It is translated as CASSRRDGSSGNTIYF.

A remark on this clone: Other DNA sequences in this sample translate to the same CDR3. The chain couples TRBV5-1 to TRBJ2-7, with 7 bases matching TRBD1. Germline lookup yields CDR1 SGHRS and CDR2 YFSETQ. The CDR3 contains 14 residues. J lost 0 bases, V lost 5 bases, and 5 bases had no gene match. CDR3 loop: CASSRDRASYEQYF. CDR3 DNA sequence: TGCGCCAGCAGTAGAGACAGGGCCTCCTACGAGCAGTACTTC.

This chain links TRBV7-9 with TRBJ2-7; 7 nucleotides match TRBD1. V shed 5 bases, J shed 5 bases, and the junction held 9 bases outside the gene matches. This CDR3 contains 14 residues. CDR1 and CDR2 from the germline V gene are SEHNR and FQNEAQ (reference sequence). For the CDR3, the DNA is TGTGCCAGCAGCCGCAAGACAGGGAGAGACGAGCAGTACTTC. Amino acids: CASSRKTGRDEQYF.

This CDR3 is CAISEGGRYGYTF. In DNA form, the CDR3 reads TGTGCCATCAGTGAGGGAGGCCGCTATGGCTACACCTTC. The rearrangement uses TRBV10-3 and TRBJ1-2; D unclear. The CDR3 spans 13 residues. Trimming stripped 2 bases from V and 4 bases from J, with 8 bases between. Germline loops: CDR1 ENHRY, CDR2 SYGVKD.

To note about this clone: This specimen includes other DNA sequences encoding the same CDR3. The chain couples TRBV28 to TRBJ2-7; no definite D call. Germline V gene data show CDR1 as MDHEN and CDR2 as SYDVKM. The ends were cut back, 3 bases at V and 0 bases at J, with 6 bases in the middle. The CDR3 is 13 residues long. CDR3 nucleotide sequence: TGTGCCAGCAGTTTGTTTTCCTCCTACGAGCAGTACTTC. Residues: CASSLFSSYEQYF.

The gene calls are TRBV6-1 and TRBJ1-5; weak D call: TRBD1 (5 bases). From germline, CDR1 is MNHNS and CDR2 SASEGT. This CDR3 has 15 residues. Between the trimmed V and J ends, which lost 8 bases and 6 bases, there was a span of 20 bases. The CDR3 bases are TGTGCCAGCGAGGAGGGACTCCAAGTCGGTCAGCCCCAGCATTTT. This encodes CASEEGLQVGQPQHF.

In the case of this clone: This sample includes further DNA sequences coding for the same CDR3. The V gene is TRBV29-1, the J gene TRBJ1-5, with 7 bases that match TRBD1. J gave up 5 bases and V 4 bases, and 5 bases lay outside the gene matches. Germline values: CDR1 SQVTM, CDR2 ANQGSEA. The CDR3 spans 13 residues. CDR3 nucleotides: TGCAGCGTTGGACAGGGAGCGGATCAGCCCCAGCATTTT. It translates to CSVGQGADQPQHF.

The V and J genes are TRBV4-1 and TRBJ2-1; 11 positions agree with TRBD2. The CDR3 sequence is 16 residues long. The V segment lost 4 bases and the J segment 9 bases; nucleotides outside the gene matches: 11. The germline V gene has CDR1 MGHRA and CDR2 YSYEKL. DNA of the CDR3: TGCGCCAGCAGCCTTTTAGCGGGAGGGATTCGTGGTGAGCAGTTCTTC. Translation gives CASSLLAGGIRGEQFF.